This T cell receptor beta chain comes out of a study of blood T cell repertoires in COVID-19. Background on the study: Sites across the United States, Italy and Spain contributed samples from acute and convalescent COVID-19. Sources were T cells, B-cell-depleted T cells, or PBMCs; the material itself was cDNA or gDNA.

The germline V gene has CDR1 LNHDA and CDR2 SQIVND (reference sequence). The CDR3 covers 14 residues. The V and J ends lost 9 bases and 0 bases respectively, with 9 bases between them. Repertoires were generated with immunoSEQ multiplex PCR, while TCRdb's copy carries only in-frame clones and drops some. The data hold about 270,000 clones, with 88% observed a single time. The receptor's source is a man aged 60 to 69 who had recovered from COVID-19. The chain recombines TRBV19 with TRBJ2-6, with D hard to call. The sample consisted of peripheral blood. The DNA of the CDR3 is TGTGCCAGCCGTCGTTCCTCTGGGGCCAACGTCCTGACTTTC. It is translated as CASRRSSGANVLTF.